These 17 T cell receptor beta chains came from one sample sequenced in a study of control samples from healthy donors and cancer patients. Produced via immunoSEQ multiplex PCR; TCRdb's table is partial and in-frame only. The sample lists 90,000 to 100,000 clones; around 80% were seen once. The source material was blood. The receptor source for this set is a man in his fifties or sixties in good health.

V is TRBV9 and J is TRBJ2-7, with 15 positions matching TRBD2. The length of the CDR3 is 19 residues. Germline V gene sequence: CDR1 SGDLS, CDR2 YYNGEE. The trim removed 4 bases at V and 2 bases at J, leaving 13 bases unmatched. The CDR3 loop reads CASSPTPGTSGRSPYEQYF. The CDR3 bases are TGTGCCAGCAGCCCAACCCCCGGGACTAGCGGGAGGTCTCCCTACGAGCAGTACTTC.

This clone is a singleton in its sample. The V gene is TRBV15, the J gene TRBJ1-4; 7 bases match TRBD1. The trim removed 5 bases at V and 4 bases at J, leaving 16 bases unmatched. This CDR3 is 18 amino acids long. Germline assignment: CDR1 LNHNV and CDR2 YYDKDF (reference sequence). The CDR3: CATSPDRTGDSFNEKLFF. The CDR3 DNA reads as TGTGCCACCAGCCCGGACCGGACGGGGGACAGCTTTAATGAAAAACTGTTTTTT.

This rearrangement joins TRBV20-1 to TRBJ2-7; 9 bases line up with TRBD1. Per germline, CDR1 DFQATT and CDR2 SNEGSKA (reference sequence). The ends lost 3 bases at V and 2 bases at J; junction bases unmatched: 14. This CDR3 is 17 amino acids long. The CDR3 DNA reads as TGCAGTGCTAGTGCGTCGGGACAGGGCCCCTTGGCCTACGAGCAGTACTTC. This gives the protein CSASASGQGPLAYEQYF.

V gene TRBV28 combines with J gene TRBJ1-2, with a weak D call TRBD1 (6 bases). Trimming stripped 6 bases from V and 8 bases from J, with 16 bases between. The CDR3 has 13 amino acids. CDR1 is MDHEN, CDR2 SYDVKM, per germline. CDR3 nucleotides: TGTGCCAGCAGACCGGAGGGGGATCGGGGCTACACCTTC. This encodes CASRPEGDRGYTF.

This sequence joins TRBV5-6 and TRBJ2-5; D perhaps matches TRBD2 (5 bases). CDR3 size: 14 residues. The ends were cut back, 0 bases at V and 4 bases at J, with 10 bases in the middle. CDR1 is SGHDT, CDR2 YYEEEE, per germline. The CDR3 DNA follows: TGTGCCAGCAGCTTGGGAAGCGGAGGAGAGACCCAGTACTTC. It translates to CASSLGSGGETQYF.

The rearrangement links TRBV19 to TRBJ1-1, with 8 positions matching TRBD1. V was pared by 9 bases and J by 3 bases, with 6 bases of the junction left unmatched. The CDR3 spans 13 residues. From germline, CDR1 is LNHDA and CDR2 SQIVND (reference sequence). The CDR3 here is CASGRGQYTEAFF. The DNA for the CDR3 is TGTGCCAGCGGCAGGGGGCAGTACACTGAAGCTTTCTTT.

This chain links TRBV30 with TRBJ1-3; D perhaps matches TRBD1 (5 bases). The germline CDR1 and CDR2 sequences are GTSNPN and SVGIG (reference sequence). The CDR3 contains 15 residues. V was clipped by 2 bases and J by 0 bases, with 11 bases between them. This CDR3 reads CAWSRGGGSGNTIYF. Here the CDR3 DNA reads TGTGCCTGGAGTCGGGGGGGAGGCTCTGGAAACACCATATATTTT.

The chain links TRBV7-2 to TRBJ1-5, with 9 bases matching TRBD1. The CDR3 runs 15 residues. The V segment lost 0 bases and the J segment 4 bases; nucleotides outside the gene matches: 1. Germline loops: CDR1 SGHTA, CDR2 FQGNSA. The CDR3 DNA follows: TGTGCCAGCAGCTTAGCACAGGGGGCGAATCAGCCCCAGCATTTT. Translation: CASSLAQGANQPQHF.

CDR3 sequence: CALWGGGLGDTEKLFF. CDR3 bases: TGTGCTTTATGGGGCGGGGGGCTGGGGGATACTGAAAAACTGTTTTTT. The genes are TRBV30 and TRBJ1-4; tentative D call: TRBD1 (6 bases). The V gene's germline CDR1 is GTSNPN and CDR2 SVGIG (reference sequence). CDR3 length: 16 amino acids.

This clone came up once. The same CDR3 arises from other DNA sequences in this sample as well. The CDR3 sequence is CASSQGGGDTEAFF. In DNA, the CDR3 is TGTGCCAGCAGCCAAGGCGGGGGGGACACTGAAGCTTTCTTT. The chain uses TRBV4-2 and TRBJ1-1; D is perhaps TRBD1 (5 bases). Looked up from germline, CDR1 is LGHNA and CDR2 is YNFKEQ. Trimming pared 1 base from V and 3 bases from J, leaving 9 bases between. The CDR3 has 14 residues.

The rearrangement uses TRBV6-5 and TRBJ1-5, with D possibly matching TRBD1 (5 bases). V was shortened by 0 bases and J by 5 bases, with 8 bases between the two germline ends. The CDR3 runs to 14 residues. Per germline, CDR1 MNHEY and CDR2 SVGAGI. The CDR3 sequence is CASSYSGGDQPQHF. In DNA form, the CDR3 reads TGTGCCAGCAGTTACTCGGGAGGGGATCAGCCCCAGCATTTT.

V usage is TRBV20-1 and J usage is TRBJ2-3; 9 bases agree with TRBD2. The V and J ends lost 3 bases and 3 bases, in that order; junction bases with no gene match: 7. Per the germline V gene, CDR1 is DFQATT and CDR2 is SNEGSKA (reference sequence). The CDR3 runs 15 residues. This chain's CDR3 is CSASLASGVTDTQYF. The CDR3 DNA reads as TGCAGTGCTAGTTTGGCTAGCGGGGTAACAGATACGCAGTATTTT.

V usage is TRBV7-9 and J usage is TRBJ1-1, with 7 bases identical to TRBD1. Germline CDR1 SEHNR, CDR2 FQNEAQ (reference sequence). The length of the CDR3 is 15 residues. J lost 2 bases, V lost 2 bases, and 5 bases had no gene match. The chain's CDR3 is CASSLLTGPNTEAFF. CDR3 in DNA: TGTGCCAGCAGCTTACTGACAGGGCCCAACACTGAAGCTTTCTTT.

V is TRBV6-5 and J is TRBJ2-7; D possibly matches TRBD1 or TRBD2 (6 bases each). Deletions cut 5 bases from V and 1 base from J, with 12 bases between. This CDR3 comprises 14 residues. The V gene's germline CDR1 is MNHEY and CDR2 SVGAGI. The CDR3 is CASSPGAGSYEQYF. Here the CDR3 DNA reads TGTGCCAGCAGTCCGGGGGCTGGGTCCTACGAGCAGTACTTC.

The chain carries TRBV2 and TRBJ2-5; 7 bases agree with TRBD1. V was clipped by 6 bases and J by 4 bases; unmatched bases: 5. This CDR3 comprises 13 residues. The germline V gene encodes CDR1 SNHLY and CDR2 FYNNEI. In nucleotides, the CDR3 is TGTGCCAGCAGCCCGGGACAGAGAGAGACCCAGTACTTC. This sequence encodes CASSPGQRETQYF.

The genes are TRBV3-1 (or the pseudogene TRBV3-2) and TRBJ2-1; D might be TRBD2 (6 bases). CDR1 LGHDT and CDR2 YNNKEL come from the germline V gene (reference sequence). V gave up 4 bases and J gave up 6 bases, with 13 bases separating them. This CDR3 is 14 amino acids long. CDR3 in DNA: TGTGCCAGCAGCCCCCTATCGACTAGCAATGAGCAGTTCTTC. Translated, it gives CASSPLSTSNEQFF.

The rearrangement joins TRBV19 to TRBJ1-1; tentative D call: TRBD1 (5 bases). Germline CDR1 LNHDA, CDR2 SQIVND (reference sequence). The CDR3 covers 14 residues. V lost 10 bases to trimming and J lost 1 base, with 16 bases between them. The CDR3 region has the DNA TGTGCCACCGAGTGGGGCAAAGGGAACACTGAAGCTTTCTTT. It encodes CATEWGKGNTEAFF. The full variable domain, in which reference TRBV19 and TRBJ1-1 provide the parts outside the CDR3, is DGGITQSPKYLFRKEGQNVTLSCEQNLNHDAMYWYRQDPGQGLRLIYYSQIVNDFQKGDIAEGYSVSREKKESFPLTVTSAQKNPTAFYLCATEWGKGNTEAFFGQGTRLTVV.